A single sample is the source of the 10 T cell receptor beta chains below, sequenced in a study of T-cell memory formation after mild COVID-19 (dated by TCRdb to 2020 to 2022). Library preparation used 5' RACE. Sequencing instrument: Illumina NovaSeq 6000. Starting from the raw public reads, TCRdb applied fastp trimming at Q25, assembled clones with MiXCR and retained in-frame beta chains. Entries that share a CDR3 protein sequence are merged under the most common genes and DNA. The sample profile shows around 150,000 distinct CDR3 sequences; about 28% of them were found once. The ten largest clonotypes hold around 12% of the sample. The sequenced sample consisted of PBMCs or a T cell subset sorted from them (not recorded which). The receptors stem from an adult woman who had mild COVID-19 (a few samples of this study predate the infection). The sample titles of this study are shuffled in the database, so cell type and time point are left out; the donor was told from shared clones.

This sequence joins TRBV10-3 and TRBJ2-3; no clear D. The CDR3 runs 15 residues. V was trimmed by 1 base and J by 3 bases, leaving 11 bases between them. Germline assignment: CDR1 ENHRY and CDR2 SYGVKD. The CDR3 bases are TGTGCCATCAGTGAGTTAATGGACCGGACAGATACGCAGTATTTT. This translates into CAISELMDRTDTQYF.

The J gene is TRBJ1-4, the V gene TRBV2; D remains ambiguous. The germline V gene encodes CDR1 SNHLY and CDR2 FYNNEI. V was clipped by 7 bases and J by 8 bases, with 14 bases between them. This CDR3 region has 13 residues. CDR3 in amino acids: CASTTLDEEKLFF. In nucleotides, the CDR3 is TGTGCCAGCACAACCTTAGATGAAGAAAAACTGTTTTTT.

This clonotype has a handful of counts. V usage is TRBV15 and J usage is TRBJ2-1; 10 nucleotides match TRBD2. The ends lost 1 base at V and 6 bases at J; junction bases unmatched: 6. The CDR3 is 16 residues long. The germline V gene encodes CDR1 LNHNV and CDR2 YYDKDF (reference sequence). The DNA for the CDR3 is TGTGCCACCAGCAGAGGGATGAGCGGGGGGGTCAATGAGCAGTTCTTC. Its protein product is CATSRGMSGGVNEQFF.

The rearrangement uses TRBV18 and TRBJ1-1, with unresolved D. The V gene's germline CDR1 is KGHSH and CDR2 LQKENI. The length of the CDR3 is 13 residues. Trimming cost V 5 bases and J 1 base, with 8 bases left between them. CDR3 region: CASSVHANTEAFF. The CDR3 DNA follows: TGTGCCAGCTCAGTACACGCGAACACTGAAGCTTTCTTT.

The chain combines TRBV9 with TRBJ2-2; TRBD2 matches at 11 bases. The germline V gene encodes CDR1 SGDLS and CDR2 YYNGEE. The CDR3 has 17 residues. The ends lost 4 bases at V and 7 bases at J; junction bases unmatched: 12. Here the CDR3 DNA reads TGTGCCAGCAGCCCTGCTAGCGGGGGGACCCTGGTCGGGGAGCTGTTTTTT. Its protein product is CASSPASGGTLVGELFF.

The CDR3 DNA reads TGTGCCAGCAGTTACCCCCACGAGCAGTACTTC. Its translation: CASSYPHEQYF. The chain couples TRBV6-2 or TRBV6-3 to TRBJ2-7; D is undetermined. Germline CDR1 and CDR2: MNHEY and SVGEGT. This CDR3 spans 11 amino acids. Between the trimmed V and J ends, which lost 2 bases and 5 bases, there was a span of 4 bases.

This clonotype came up a few times. V is TRBV5-1 and J is TRBJ2-7; tentatively, D is TRBD2 (8 bases). Germline V gives CDR1 SGHRS, CDR2 YFSETQ. The length of the CDR3 is 15 residues. Trimming cost V 4 bases and J 6 bases, with 20 bases left between them. The CDR3 sequence is CASSPGGAGDVEQYF. The CDR3 DNA sequence: TGCGCCAGCAGCCCAGGGGGAGCGGGAGATGTCGAGCAGTACTTC. The full variable domain, in which reference TRBV5-1 and TRBJ2-7 provide the parts outside the CDR3, is KAGVTQTPRYLIKTRGQQVTLSCSPISGHRSVSWYQQTPGQGLQFLFEYFSETQRNKGNFPGRFSGRQFSNSRSEMNVSTLELGDSALYLCASSPGGAGDVEQYFGPGTRLTVT.

The genes are TRBV5-6 and TRBJ1-4, with 8 positions matching TRBD1. There are 16 residues in the CDR3. Looked up from germline, CDR1 is SGHDT and CDR2 is YYEEEE. The V segment lost 4 bases and the J segment 7 bases; nucleotides outside the gene matches: 12. This chain's CDR3 is CASSLPDRGSSEKLFF. CDR3 coding DNA: TGTGCCAGCAGCCTACCCGACAGGGGAAGTTCTGAAAAACTGTTTTTT.

The V call is TRBV10-3, the J call TRBJ2-7; 8 bases match TRBD1. The CDR3 is made up of 16 amino acids. Germline V lookup: CDR1 ENHRY, CDR2 SYGVKD. V gave up 2 bases and J gave up 4 bases; unmatched junction bases: 10. The CDR3 coding sequence is TGTGCCATCAGTGAGGGGTTGAGGACAGGGTTGTACGAGCAGTACTTC. This codes for CAISEGLRTGLYEQYF.

This chain uses TRBV20-1 with TRBJ1-2; D gene uncertain. The germline gives CDR1 DFQATT, CDR2 SNEGSKA (reference sequence). V lost 6 bases and J 1 base, leaving 18 bases between the germline ends. The CDR3 is made up of 15 amino acids. The CDR3 DNA is TGCAGTGCCTCGCGGAAGGACGGAGTTAACTATGGCTACACCTTC. This translates into CSASRKDGVNYGYTF.